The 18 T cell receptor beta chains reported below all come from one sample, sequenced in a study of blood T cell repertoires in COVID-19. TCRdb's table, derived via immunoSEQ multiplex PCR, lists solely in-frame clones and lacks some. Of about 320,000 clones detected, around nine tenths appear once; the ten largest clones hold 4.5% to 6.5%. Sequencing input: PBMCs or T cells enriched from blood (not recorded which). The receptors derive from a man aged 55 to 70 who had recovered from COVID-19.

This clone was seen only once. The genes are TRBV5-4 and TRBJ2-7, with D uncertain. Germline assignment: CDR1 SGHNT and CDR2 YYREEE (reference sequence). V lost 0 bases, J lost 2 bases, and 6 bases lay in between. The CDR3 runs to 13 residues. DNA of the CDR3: TGTGCCAGCAGCTTGGACTCTACCTACGAGCAGTACTTC. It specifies CASSLDSTYEQYF.

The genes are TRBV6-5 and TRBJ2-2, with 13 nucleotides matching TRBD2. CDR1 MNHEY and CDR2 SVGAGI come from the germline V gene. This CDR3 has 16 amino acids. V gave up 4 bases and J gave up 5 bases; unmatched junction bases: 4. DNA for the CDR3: TGTGCCAGCAGTTTGACTAGCGGGAGGAGGACCGGGGAGCTGTTTTTT. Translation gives CASSLTSGRRTGELFF.

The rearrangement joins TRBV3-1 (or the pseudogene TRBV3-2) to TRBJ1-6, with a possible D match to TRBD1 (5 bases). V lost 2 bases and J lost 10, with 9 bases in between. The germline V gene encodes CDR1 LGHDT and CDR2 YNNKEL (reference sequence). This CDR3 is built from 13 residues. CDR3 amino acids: CASSQPGDSPLHF. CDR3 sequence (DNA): TGTGCCAGCAGCCAACCGGGGGACTCACCCCTCCACTTT.

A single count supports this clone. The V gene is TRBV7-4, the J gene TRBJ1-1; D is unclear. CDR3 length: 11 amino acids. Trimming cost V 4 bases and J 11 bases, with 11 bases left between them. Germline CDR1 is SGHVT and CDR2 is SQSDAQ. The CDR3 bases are TGTGCCAGCAGCTCCAGCAGGTTGGCTTTCTTT. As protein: CASSSSRLAFF. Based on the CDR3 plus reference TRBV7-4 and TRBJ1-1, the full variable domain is GAGVSQSPRYKVAKRGRDVALRCDSISGHVTLYWYRQTLGQGSEVLTYSQSDAQRDKSGRPSGRFSAERPERSVSTLKIQRTEQGDSAVYLCASSSSRLAFFGQGTRLTVV.

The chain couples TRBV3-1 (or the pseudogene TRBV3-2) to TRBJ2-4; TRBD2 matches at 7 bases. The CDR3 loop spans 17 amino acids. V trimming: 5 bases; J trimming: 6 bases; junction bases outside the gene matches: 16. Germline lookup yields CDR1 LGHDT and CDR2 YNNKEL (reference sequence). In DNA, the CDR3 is TGTGCCAGCAGCATACGAAGTATGTGGGGGGGAGGAAACATTCAGTACTTC. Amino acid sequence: CASSIRSMWGGGNIQYF.

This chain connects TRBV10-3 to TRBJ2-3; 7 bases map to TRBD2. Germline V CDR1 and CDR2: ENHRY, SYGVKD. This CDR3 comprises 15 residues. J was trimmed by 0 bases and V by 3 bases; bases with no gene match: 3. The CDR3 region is CAISEHSGSTDTQYF. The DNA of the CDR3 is TGTGCCATCAGTGAACATAGCGGGAGCACAGATACGCAGTATTTT.

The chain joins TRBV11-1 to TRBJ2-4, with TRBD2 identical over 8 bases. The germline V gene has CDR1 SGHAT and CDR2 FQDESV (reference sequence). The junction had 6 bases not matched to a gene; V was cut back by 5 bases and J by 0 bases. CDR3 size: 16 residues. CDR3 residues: CASSNRLAIAKNIQYF. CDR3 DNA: TGTGCCAGCAGCAACAGACTAGCGATAGCCAAAAACATTCAGTACTTC.

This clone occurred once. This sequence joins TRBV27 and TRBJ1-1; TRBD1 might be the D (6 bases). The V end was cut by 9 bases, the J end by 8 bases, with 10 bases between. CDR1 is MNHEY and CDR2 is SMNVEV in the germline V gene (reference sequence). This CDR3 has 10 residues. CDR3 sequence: CASQDREAFF. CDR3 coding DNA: TGTGCCAGTCAGGACAGAGAAGCTTTCTTT.

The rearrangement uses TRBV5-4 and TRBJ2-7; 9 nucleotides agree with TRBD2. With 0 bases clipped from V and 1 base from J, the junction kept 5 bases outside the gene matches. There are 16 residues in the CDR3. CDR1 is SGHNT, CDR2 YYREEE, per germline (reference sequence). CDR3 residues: CASSLVIAGASYEQYF. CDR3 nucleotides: TGTGCCAGCAGCTTGGTGATAGCGGGAGCTTCCTACGAGCAGTACTTC.

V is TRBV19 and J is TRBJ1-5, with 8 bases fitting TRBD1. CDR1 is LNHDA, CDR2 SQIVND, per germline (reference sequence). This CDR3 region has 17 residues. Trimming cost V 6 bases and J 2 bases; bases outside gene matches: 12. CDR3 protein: CASRNPSGTGRNQPQHF. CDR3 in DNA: TGTGCCAGTAGAAACCCCTCCGGGACAGGCCGCAATCAGCCCCAGCATTTT.

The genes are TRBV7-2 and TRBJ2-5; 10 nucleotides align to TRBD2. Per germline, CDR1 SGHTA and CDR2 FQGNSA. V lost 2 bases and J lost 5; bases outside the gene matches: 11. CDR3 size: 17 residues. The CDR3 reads CASSLQGFSGREETQYF. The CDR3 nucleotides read TGTGCCAGCAGCTTACAGGGCTTCAGCGGGAGGGAGGAGACCCAGTACTTC. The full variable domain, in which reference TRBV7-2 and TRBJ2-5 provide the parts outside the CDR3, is GAGVSQSPSNKVTEKGKDVELRCDPISGHTALYWYRQSLGQGLEFLIYFQGNSAPDKSGLPSDRFSAERTGGSVSTLTIQRTQQEDSAVYLCASSLQGFSGREETQYFGPGTRLLVL.

CDR3 protein: CSASTFWRQETQYF. CDR3 bases: TGCAGTGCTAGTACTTTTTGGCGGCAAGAGACCCAGTACTTC. The rearrangement joins TRBV20-1 to TRBJ2-5; D unresolved. The germline CDR1 and CDR2 sequences are DFQATT and SNEGSKA (reference sequence). The V gene lost 3 bases and the J gene lost 2 bases, with 13 bases spanning the gap. This CDR3 contains 14 residues.

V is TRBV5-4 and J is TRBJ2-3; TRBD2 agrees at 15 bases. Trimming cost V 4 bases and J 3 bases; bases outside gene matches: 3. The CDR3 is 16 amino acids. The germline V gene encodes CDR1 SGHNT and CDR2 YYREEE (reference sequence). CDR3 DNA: TGTGCCAGCAGCGGACTAGCGGGAGGGTTTACAGATACGCAGTATTTT. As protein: CASSGLAGGFTDTQYF. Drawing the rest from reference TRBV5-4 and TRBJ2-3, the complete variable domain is ETGVTQSPTHLIKTRGQQVTLRCSSQSGHNTVSWYQQALGQGPQFIFQYYREEENGRGNFPPRFSGLQFPNYSSELNVNALELDDSALYLCASSGLAGGFTDTQYFGPGTRLTVL.

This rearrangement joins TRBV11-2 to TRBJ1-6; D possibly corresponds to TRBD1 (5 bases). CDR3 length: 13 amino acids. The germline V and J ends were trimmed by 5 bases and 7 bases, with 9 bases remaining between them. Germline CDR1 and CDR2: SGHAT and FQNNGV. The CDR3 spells CASSPDRNSPLHF. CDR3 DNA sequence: TGTGCCAGCAGCCCCGACAGAAATTCACCCCTCCACTTT.

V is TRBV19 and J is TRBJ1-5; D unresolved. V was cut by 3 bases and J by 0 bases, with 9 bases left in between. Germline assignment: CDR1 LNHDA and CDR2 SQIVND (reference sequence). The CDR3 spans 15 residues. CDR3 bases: TGTGCCAGTAGTATCAGGATTTATAGCAATCAGCCCCAGCATTTT. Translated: CASSIRIYSNQPQHF.

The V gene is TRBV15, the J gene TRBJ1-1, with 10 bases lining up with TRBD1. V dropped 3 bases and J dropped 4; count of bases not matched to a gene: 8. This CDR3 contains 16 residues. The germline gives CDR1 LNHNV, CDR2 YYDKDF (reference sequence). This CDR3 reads CATSRGGTGVGTEAFF. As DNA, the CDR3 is TGTGCCACCAGCAGGGGAGGGACAGGGGTTGGCACTGAAGCTTTCTTT.

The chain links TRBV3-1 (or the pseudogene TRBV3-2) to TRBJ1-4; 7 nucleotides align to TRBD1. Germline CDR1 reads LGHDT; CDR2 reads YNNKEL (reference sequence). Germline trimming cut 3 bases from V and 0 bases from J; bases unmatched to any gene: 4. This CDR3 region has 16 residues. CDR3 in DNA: TGTGCCAGCAGCCATTTTCAGGGGGCAACTAATGAAAAACTGTTTTTT. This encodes CASSHFQGATNEKLFF.

CDR3 bases: TGTGCCAGCAGTTACTTTAAACAGGGCCCCAATCAGCCCCAGCATTTT. It specifies CASSYFKQGPNQPQHF. The rearrangement links TRBV6-7 to TRBJ1-5; D may be TRBD1 (6 bases). TRBV6-7 is an ORF, with its function uncertain. There are 16 residues in the CDR3. The germline V and J ends were trimmed by 1 base and 3 bases, with 13 bases remaining between them.